Below are 28 T cell receptor beta chains sequenced from a single sample in a study of cytomegalovirus exposure and HLA in healthy donors. Use of 60 Vbeta and 13 Jbeta primers characterized the PCR. Using immunoSEQ multiplex PCR, the repertoire was profiled, and TCRdb retains in-frame clones only, with some absent. The data contain some 200,000 clones, 80% to 85% of them singletons. The sample consisted of PBMCs. These receptor sequences come from a woman in her 50s in good health and CMV-seropositive.

The chain links TRBV20-1 to TRBJ2-1; D gene ambiguous. Between the trimmed V and J ends, which lost 3 bases and 6 bases, there was a span of 3 bases. CDR3 length: 10 residues. Germline V CDR1 and CDR2: DFQATT, SNEGSKA (reference sequence). CDR3 loop: CSASSNEQFF. In DNA form, the CDR3 reads TGCAGTGCTAGCTCCAATGAGCAGTTCTTC.

The chain combines TRBV5-5 with TRBJ2-7, with TRBD1 as a possible D gene (7 bases). CDR3 length equals 16 residues. CDR1 and CDR2 (germline): SGHKS, YYEKEE (reference sequence). V was cut by 0 bases and J by 3 bases, with 16 bases left in between. The CDR3 DNA follows: TGTGCCAGCAGCTTGGGGGCAGGGGGGAATGGCTACGAGCAGTACTTC. It yields the protein CASSLGAGGNGYEQYF. Combining the CDR3 with reference TRBV5-5 and TRBJ2-7 gives the whole variable domain DAGVTQSPTHLIKTRGQQVTLRCSPISGHKSVSWYQQVLGQGPQFIFQYYEKEERGRGNFPDRFSARQFPNYSSELNVNALLLGDSALYLCASSLGAGGNGYEQYFGPGTRLTVT.

This chain links TRBV10-3 with TRBJ2-7; D might be TRBD1 (6 bases). Trimming left V 4 bases short and J 6 bases short, with 16 bases between. The CDR3 has 14 amino acids. Per the germline V gene, CDR1 is ENHRY and CDR2 is SYGVKD. In DNA, the CDR3 is TGTGCCATCAGTGCCTCACCGGGACAAGGCGAGCAGTACTTC. Translating it yields CAISASPGQGEQYF.

The chain has TRBV28 and TRBJ2-2, with 9 nucleotides matching TRBD2. Germline trimming cut 3 bases from V and 2 bases from J; bases unmatched to any gene: 7. This CDR3 region has 17 residues. Germline values: CDR1 MDHEN, CDR2 SYDVKM. In DNA form, the CDR3 reads TGTGCCAGCAGTTTTTGGGCGGGAGGGCCCAACACCGGGGAGCTGTTTTTT. It is translated as CASSFWAGGPNTGELFF.

The chain carries TRBV7-9 and TRBJ1-4; D perhaps matches TRBD1 (5 bases). The length of the CDR3 is 15 residues. The V end was cut by 5 bases, the J end by 7 bases, with 17 bases between. Per the germline V gene, CDR1 is SEHNR and CDR2 is FQNEAQ (reference sequence). The CDR3: CASSATGGGGEKLFF. In DNA form, the CDR3 reads TGTGCCAGCAGCGCGACGGGGGGTGGAGGTGAAAAACTGTTTTTT. Full variable domain (outside the CDR3, taken from reference TRBV7-9 and TRBJ1-4): DTGVSQNPRHKITKRGQNVTFRCDPISEHNRLYWYRQTLGQGPEFLTYFQNEAQLEKSRLLSDRFSAERPKGSFSTLEIQRTEQGDSAMYLCASSATGGGGEKLFFGSGTQLSVL.

This clone has more than one count but fewer than ten. The V and J genes are TRBV6-1 and TRBJ2-2, with 8 bases identical to TRBD2. This CDR3 is 15 amino acids long. Germline values: CDR1 MNHNS, CDR2 SASEGT. V dropped 4 bases and J dropped 5; count of bases not matched to a gene: 6. The CDR3 region is CASSVGGGRTGELFF. Here the CDR3 DNA reads TGTGCCAGCAGTGTTGGCGGGGGGAGGACCGGGGAGCTGTTTTTT.

V is TRBV4-1 and J is TRBJ2-1; 10 bases fit TRBD2. The germline CDR1 and CDR2 sequences are MGHRA and YSYEKL. J was trimmed by 6 bases and V by 1 base; bases with no gene match: 6. This CDR3 is built from 16 residues. The CDR3, as DNA: TGCGCCAGCAGCCAAGGTAGGCTAGCGGGGGTCAATGAGCAGTTCTTC. Its protein product is CASSQGRLAGVNEQFF.

The chain couples TRBV6-4 to TRBJ2-7; 7 bases are a match to TRBD1. This CDR3 contains 14 residues. After removal of 8 bases from V and 6 bases from J, the junction contained 13 bases not matched to a gene. CDR1 and CDR2 (germline): MRHNA, SNTAGT. The CDR3 region has the DNA TGTGCCAGCCCAAGGAGACAGGGCCCGGGCGAGCAGTACTTC. It specifies CASPRRQGPGEQYF.

V is TRBV29-1 and J is TRBJ2-1, with D hard to call. With 4 bases removed from V and 8 bases from J, the gap between germline ends came to 9 bases. CDR1 is SQVTM and CDR2 is ANQGSEA in the germline V gene. This CDR3 is built from 11 residues. CDR3 DNA sequence: TGCAGCGTTGGCAGGATTCATGAGCAGTTCTTC. Amino acid sequence: CSVGRIHEQFF.

The V gene is TRBV11-2, the J gene TRBJ1-4; D ambiguous. The CDR3 contains 17 residues. Germline-derived CDR1 and CDR2 are SGHAT and FQNNGV. Trimming left V 6 bases short and J 5 bases short, with 22 bases between. CDR3 protein: CASSRIPIGRENEKLFF. The DNA for the CDR3 is TGTGCCAGCAGTAGGATCCCTATAGGGAGGGAGAATGAAAAACTGTTTTTT.

V gene TRBV6-1 combines with J gene TRBJ1-2; 7 bases map to TRBD1. The CDR3 spans 16 residues. Germline V gives CDR1 MNHNS, CDR2 SASEGT. Trimming cost V 3 bases and J 4 bases; bases outside gene matches: 11. The CDR3 reads CASSDDSWQGGYGYTF. CDR3 coding DNA: TGTGCCAGCAGTGATGATTCTTGGCAGGGGGGCTATGGCTACACCTTC.

The chain links TRBV18 to TRBJ1-2, with D hard to call. The CDR3 totals 13 residues. Deletions cut 6 bases from V and 0 bases from J, with 8 bases between. CDR1 KGHSH and CDR2 LQKENI come from the germline V gene. The DNA for the CDR3 is TGTGCCAGCTCCTCAGGTTCTAACTATGGCTACACCTTC. This encodes CASSSGSNYGYTF.

The CDR3 loop is CASSSGNGLFIGYTF. The CDR3 nucleotides are TGTGCCAGCAGCTCCGGCAACGGACTCTTTATAGGCTACACCTTC. This rearrangement joins TRBV9 to TRBJ1-2; no firm D call. CDR1 is SGDLS, CDR2 YYNGEE, per germline. The V gene lost 4 bases and the J gene lost 8 bases, with 21 bases spanning the gap. The CDR3 runs to 15 residues.

The sample holds one count of this clone. The rearrangement joins TRBV19 to TRBJ2-3, with 14 positions matching TRBD2. The germline V gene has CDR1 LNHDA and CDR2 SQIVND (reference sequence). The CDR3 has 16 residues. V trimming: 4 bases; J trimming: 6 bases; junction bases outside the gene matches: 6. For the CDR3, the DNA is TGTGCCAGTAGTACGTGGACTAGCGGGAGGATCGATACGCAGTATTTT. This gives the protein CASSTWTSGRIDTQYF.

The genes are TRBV4-1 and TRBJ1-2; D ambiguous. The CDR3 contains 15 residues. Germline CDR1 MGHRA, CDR2 YSYEKL. V was shortened by 0 bases and J by 0 bases, with 8 bases between the two germline ends. The CDR3 protein is CASSQEITANYGYTF. In nucleotides, the CDR3 is TGCGCCAGCAGCCAAGAGATAACAGCTAACTATGGCTACACCTTC.

The chain carries TRBV7-2 and TRBJ1-2; no definite D call. CDR1 and CDR2 (germline): SGHTA, FQGNSA. This CDR3 is 12 amino acids long. With 3 bases removed from V and 4 bases from J, the gap between germline ends came to 6 bases. In nucleotides, the CDR3 is TGTGCCAGCAGCTTTCAGTTCTATGGCTACACCTTC. As protein: CASSFQFYGYTF.

The chain combines TRBV27 with TRBJ2-1; 11 bases are a match to TRBD2. The CDR3 is 18 amino acids. Germline V lookup: CDR1 MNHEY, CDR2 SMNVEV (reference sequence). Unmatched junction bases numbered 10, after V lost 5 bases and J lost 1 base. The CDR3: CASSPLGLAGKSYNEQFF. CDR3 DNA: TGTGCCAGCAGTCCCCTCGGACTAGCGGGCAAGTCCTACAATGAGCAGTTCTTC.

This clone was counted once. The CDR3, as DNA: TGTGCCAGCAGCTTCCTAGCGGGGTACAATGAGCAGTTCTTC. Amino acids: CASSFLAGYNEQFF. The genes are TRBV7-3 and TRBJ2-1; 9 nucleotides match TRBD2. CDR1 SGHTA and CDR2 FQGTGA come from the germline V gene. There are 14 residues in the CDR3. V shed 3 bases, J shed 4 bases, and the junction held 1 base outside the gene matches.

This clone was seen a handful of times. The chain links TRBV5-1 to TRBJ2-5; 11 bases are shared with TRBD2. With 5 bases clipped from V and 5 bases from J, the junction kept 5 bases outside the gene matches. The CDR3 sequence is 14 residues long. Germline V lookup: CDR1 SGHRS, CDR2 YFSETQ. The CDR3 region has the DNA TGCGCCAGCAGTATGGCTAGCGGGAGGGAGACCCAGTACTTC. Residues: CASSMASGRETQYF. Looking up the rest from reference TRBV5-1 and TRBJ2-5 gives the full variable domain: KAGVTQTPRYLIKTRGQQVTLSCSPISGHRSVSWYQQTPGQGLQFLFEYFSETQRNKGNFPGRFSGRQFSNSRSEMNVSTLELGDSALYLCASSMASGRETQYFGPGTRLLVL.

V and J are TRBV6-5 and TRBJ1-1; no clear D gene. Germline V lookup: CDR1 MNHEY, CDR2 SVGAGI. This CDR3 spans 13 amino acids. V was cut by 2 bases and J by 4 bases, with 8 bases left in between. DNA for the CDR3: TGTGCCAGCAGTTACGGGCATGGCACTGAAGCTTTCTTT. Translated: CASSYGHGTEAFF.

The J gene is TRBJ2-1, the V gene TRBV18; D uncertain. Germline CDR1 is KGHSH and CDR2 is LQKENI. This CDR3 is 11 amino acids long. Trimming cost V 3 bases and J 7 bases, with 4 bases left between them. In DNA form, the CDR3 reads TGTGCCAGCTCACCCTTTAATGAGCAGTTCTTC. This gives the protein CASSPFNEQFF.

The genes are TRBV6-1 and TRBJ1-1, with 8 bases that match TRBD1. Unmatched junction bases numbered 8, after V lost 6 bases and J lost 2 bases. The CDR3 has 15 residues. The germline V gene has CDR1 MNHNS and CDR2 SASEGT. Here the CDR3 reads CASSPGQGGNTEAFF. The CDR3 coding sequence is TGTGCCAGCAGCCCCGGACAGGGAGGCAACACTGAAGCTTTCTTT.

The genes are TRBV18 and TRBJ2-1; 8 bases agree with TRBD2. Germline assignment: CDR1 KGHSH and CDR2 LQKENI. The ends lost 2 bases at V and 7 bases at J; junction bases unmatched: 1. CDR3 length equals 13 residues. In DNA form, the CDR3 reads TGTGCCAGCTCACCAGGCGGGGGGAATGAGCAGTTCTTC. Protein sequence: CASSPGGGNEQFF.

The gene calls are TRBV10-1 and TRBJ2-1; tentative D call: TRBD1 (7 bases). Germline CDR1 is WNHNN and CDR2 is SYGVQD (reference sequence). Trimming took 2 bases from V and 0 from J, leaving 11 bases between them. The length of the CDR3 is 16 residues. The DNA of the CDR3 is TGCGCCAGCAGTGAGCGGCGGGACAGCTCCTACAATGAGCAGTTCTTC. It translates to CASSERRDSSYNEQFF.

V and J are TRBV4-3 and TRBJ2-7, with TRBD2 matching 7 bases. The CDR3 is made up of 15 amino acids. Germline assignment: CDR1 LGHNA and CDR2 YSLEER. J gave up 5 bases and V 1 base, and 8 bases lay outside the gene matches. Written as DNA, the CDR3 is TGCGCCAGCAGCCAAGCCCTAGCGGCCCGGGACGAGCAGTACTTC. Encoded protein: CASSQALAARDEQYF.

V gene TRBV28 combines with J gene TRBJ2-1, with TRBD2 matching 15 bases. This CDR3 comprises 16 residues. The germline V gene has CDR1 MDHEN and CDR2 SYDVKM. The V gene end was trimmed by 7 bases and the J gene end by 1 base; junction bases not matched to a gene: 2. CDR3 DNA sequence: TGTGCCAGCAACGGACTAGCGGGAGGGTCCTACAATGAGCAGTTCTTC. This codes for CASNGLAGGSYNEQFF.

The chain links TRBV4-2 to TRBJ2-7; no reliable D call. The CDR3 is 12 residues long. The germline V gene has CDR1 LGHNA and CDR2 YNFKEQ. V was trimmed by 4 bases and J by 6 bases, leaving 10 bases between them. The CDR3 DNA reads TGTGCCAGCAGCCTTTCCGGTGGCGAGCAGTACTTC. This sequence encodes CASSLSGGEQYF.

Only one count was recorded for this clone. This chain connects TRBV5-1 to TRBJ2-2; 9 bases agree with TRBD2. The V and J ends lost 4 bases and 8 bases, in that order; junction bases with no gene match: 12. The CDR3 totals 16 residues. The germline gives CDR1 SGHRS, CDR2 YFSETQ. The CDR3 nucleotides are TGCGCCAGCAGCATACGACTAGCGGATGGAGGTGGGGAGCTGTTTTTT. Its protein is CASSIRLADGGGELFF.